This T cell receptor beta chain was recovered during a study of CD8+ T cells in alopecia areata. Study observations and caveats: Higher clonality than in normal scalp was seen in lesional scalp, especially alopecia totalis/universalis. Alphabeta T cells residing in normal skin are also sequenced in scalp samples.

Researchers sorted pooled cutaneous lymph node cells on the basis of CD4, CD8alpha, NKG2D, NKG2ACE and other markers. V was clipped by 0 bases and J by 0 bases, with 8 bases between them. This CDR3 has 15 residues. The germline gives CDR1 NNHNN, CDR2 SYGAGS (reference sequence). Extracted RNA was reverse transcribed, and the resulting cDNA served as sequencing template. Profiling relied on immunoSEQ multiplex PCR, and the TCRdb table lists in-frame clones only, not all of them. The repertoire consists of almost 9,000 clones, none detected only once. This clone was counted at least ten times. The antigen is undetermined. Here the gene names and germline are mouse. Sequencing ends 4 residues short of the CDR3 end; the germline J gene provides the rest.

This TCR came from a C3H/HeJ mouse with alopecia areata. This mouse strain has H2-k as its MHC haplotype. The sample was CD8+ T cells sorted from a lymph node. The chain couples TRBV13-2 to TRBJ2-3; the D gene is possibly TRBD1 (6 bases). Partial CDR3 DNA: TGTGCCAGCGGTGATGTGGACAGTAGTGCAGAA. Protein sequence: CASGDVDSSAE. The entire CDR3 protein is CASGDVDSSAETLYF.